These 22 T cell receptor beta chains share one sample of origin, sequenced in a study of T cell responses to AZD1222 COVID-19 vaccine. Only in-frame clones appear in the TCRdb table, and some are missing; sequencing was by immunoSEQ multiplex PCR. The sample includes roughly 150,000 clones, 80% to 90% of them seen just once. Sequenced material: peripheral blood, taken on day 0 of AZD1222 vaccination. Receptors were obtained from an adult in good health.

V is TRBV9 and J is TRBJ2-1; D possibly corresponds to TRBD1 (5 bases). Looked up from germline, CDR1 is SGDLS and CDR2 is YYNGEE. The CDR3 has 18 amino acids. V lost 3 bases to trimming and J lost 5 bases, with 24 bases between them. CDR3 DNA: TGTGCCAGCAGCGCCCCCGTGGGGCACTCTTATTCAGACAATGAGCAGTTCTTC. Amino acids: CASSAPVGHSYSDNEQFF.

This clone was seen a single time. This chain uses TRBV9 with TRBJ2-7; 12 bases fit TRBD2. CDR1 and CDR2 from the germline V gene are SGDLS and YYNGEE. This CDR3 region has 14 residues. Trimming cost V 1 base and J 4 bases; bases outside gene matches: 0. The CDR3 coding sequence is TGTGCCAGCAGCGTACTAGCGGGAGGGTACGAGCAGTACTTC. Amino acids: CASSVLAGGYEQYF.

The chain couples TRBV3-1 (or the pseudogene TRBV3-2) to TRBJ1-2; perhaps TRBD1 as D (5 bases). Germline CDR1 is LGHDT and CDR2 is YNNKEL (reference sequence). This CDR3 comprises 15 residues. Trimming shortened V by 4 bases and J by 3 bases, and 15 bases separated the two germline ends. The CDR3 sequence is CASSLRGGEDYGYTF. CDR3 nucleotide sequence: TGTGCCAGCAGCCTACGGGGAGGGGAGGACTATGGCTACACCTTC.

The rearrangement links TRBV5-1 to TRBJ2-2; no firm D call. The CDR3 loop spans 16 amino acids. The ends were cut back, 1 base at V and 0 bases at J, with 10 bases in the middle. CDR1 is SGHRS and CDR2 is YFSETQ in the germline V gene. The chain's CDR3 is CASSLFSRTNTGELFF. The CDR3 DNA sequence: TGCGCCAGCAGCTTGTTTTCCAGAACGAACACCGGGGAGCTGTTTTTT.

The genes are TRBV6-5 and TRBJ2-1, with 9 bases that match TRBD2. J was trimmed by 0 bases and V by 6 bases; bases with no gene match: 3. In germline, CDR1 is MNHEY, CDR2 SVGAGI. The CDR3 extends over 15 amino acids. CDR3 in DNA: TGTGCCAGCAGCATTAGCGGGAGCTCCTACAATGAGCAGTTCTTC. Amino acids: CASSISGSSYNEQFF.

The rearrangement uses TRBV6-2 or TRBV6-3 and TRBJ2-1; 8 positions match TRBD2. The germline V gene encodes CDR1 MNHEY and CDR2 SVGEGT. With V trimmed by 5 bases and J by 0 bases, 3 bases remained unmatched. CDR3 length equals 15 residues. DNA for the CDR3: TGTGCCAGCAGTCGCGGACTAGCCTCCTACAATGAGCAGTTCTTC. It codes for CASSRGLASYNEQFF.

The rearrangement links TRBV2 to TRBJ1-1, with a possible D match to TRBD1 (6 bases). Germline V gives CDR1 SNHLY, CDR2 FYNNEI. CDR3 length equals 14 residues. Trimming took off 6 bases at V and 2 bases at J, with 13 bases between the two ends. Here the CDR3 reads CASRGLQGNTEAFF. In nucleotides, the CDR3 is TGTGCCAGCAGGGGACTACAGGGAAACACTGAAGCTTTCTTT.

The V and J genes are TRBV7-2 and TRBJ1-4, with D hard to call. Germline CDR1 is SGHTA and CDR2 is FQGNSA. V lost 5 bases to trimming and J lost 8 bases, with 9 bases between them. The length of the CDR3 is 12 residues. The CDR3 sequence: CASSQPREKLFF. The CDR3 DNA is TGTGCCAGCAGCCAGCCAAGAGAAAAACTGTTTTTT.

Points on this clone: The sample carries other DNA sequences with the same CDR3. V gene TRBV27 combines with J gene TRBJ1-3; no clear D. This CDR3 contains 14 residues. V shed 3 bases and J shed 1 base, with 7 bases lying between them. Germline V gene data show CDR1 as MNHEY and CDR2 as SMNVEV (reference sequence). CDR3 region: CASSFRGSGNTIYF. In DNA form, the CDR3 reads TGTGCCAGCAGTTTTCGGGGTTCTGGAAACACCATATATTTT.

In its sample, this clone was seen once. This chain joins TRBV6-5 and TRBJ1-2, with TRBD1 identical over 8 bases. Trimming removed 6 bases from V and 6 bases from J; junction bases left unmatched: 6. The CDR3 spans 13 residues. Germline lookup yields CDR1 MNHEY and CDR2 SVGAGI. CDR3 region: CASRSPGGDGYTF. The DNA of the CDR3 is TGTGCCAGCAGAAGTCCAGGGGGCGATGGCTACACCTTC.

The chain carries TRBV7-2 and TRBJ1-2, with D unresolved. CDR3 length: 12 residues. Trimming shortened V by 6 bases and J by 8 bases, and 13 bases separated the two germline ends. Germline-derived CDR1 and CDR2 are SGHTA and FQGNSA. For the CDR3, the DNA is TGTGCCAGCAGACTCGCCGGAGGCGGCTACACCTTC. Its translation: CASRLAGGGYTF.

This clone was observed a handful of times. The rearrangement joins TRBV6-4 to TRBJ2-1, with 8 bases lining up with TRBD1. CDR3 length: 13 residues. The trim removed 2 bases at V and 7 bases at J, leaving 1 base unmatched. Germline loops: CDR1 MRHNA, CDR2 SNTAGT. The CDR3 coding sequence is TGTGCCAGCAGTGACGGGGACAGGAATGAGCAGTTCTTC. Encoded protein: CASSDGDRNEQFF.

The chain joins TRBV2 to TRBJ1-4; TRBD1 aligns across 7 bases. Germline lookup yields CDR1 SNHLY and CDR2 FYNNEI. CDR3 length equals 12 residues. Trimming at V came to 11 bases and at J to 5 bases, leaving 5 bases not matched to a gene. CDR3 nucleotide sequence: TGTGCCCTGGGACAGCAGAATGAAAAACTGTTTTTT. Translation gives CALGQQNEKLFF. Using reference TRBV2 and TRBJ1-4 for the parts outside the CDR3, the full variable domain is EPEVTQTPSHQVTQMGQEVILRCVPISNHLYFYWYRQILGQKVEFLVSFYNNEISEKSEIFDDQFSVERPDGSNFTLKIRSTKLEDSAMYFCALGQQNEKLFFGSGTQLSVL.

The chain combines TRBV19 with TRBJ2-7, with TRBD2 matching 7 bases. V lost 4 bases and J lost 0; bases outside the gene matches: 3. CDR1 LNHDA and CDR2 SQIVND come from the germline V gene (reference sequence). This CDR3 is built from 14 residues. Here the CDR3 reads CASSRGGSSYEQYF. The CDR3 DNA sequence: TGTGCCAGTAGTAGGGGCGGGAGCTCCTACGAGCAGTACTTC.

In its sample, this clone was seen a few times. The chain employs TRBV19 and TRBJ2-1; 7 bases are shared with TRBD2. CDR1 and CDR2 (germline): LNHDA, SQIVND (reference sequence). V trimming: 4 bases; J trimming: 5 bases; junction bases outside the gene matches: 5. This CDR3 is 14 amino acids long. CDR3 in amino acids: CASSTGAGDNEQFF. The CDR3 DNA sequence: TGTGCCAGTAGTACCGGGGCGGGGGACAATGAGCAGTTCTTC.

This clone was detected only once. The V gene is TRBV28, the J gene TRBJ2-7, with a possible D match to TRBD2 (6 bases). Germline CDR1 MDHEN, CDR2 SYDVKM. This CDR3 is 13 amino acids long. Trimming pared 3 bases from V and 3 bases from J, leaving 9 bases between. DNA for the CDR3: TGTGCCAGCAGTTTTGGGACTGTCTACGAGCAGTACTTC. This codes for CASSFGTVYEQYF.

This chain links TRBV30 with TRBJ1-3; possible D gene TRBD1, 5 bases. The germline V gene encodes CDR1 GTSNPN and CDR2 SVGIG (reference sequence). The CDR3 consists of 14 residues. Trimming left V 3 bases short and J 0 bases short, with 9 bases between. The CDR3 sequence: CAWSLGGSGNTIYF. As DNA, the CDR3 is TGTGCCTGGAGCCTCGGGGGCTCTGGAAACACCATATATTTT. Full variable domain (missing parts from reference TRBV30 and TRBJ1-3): SQTIHQWPATLVQPVGSPLSLECTVEGTSNPNLYWYRQAAGRGLQLLFYSVGIGQISSEVPQNLSASRPQDRQFILSSKKLLLSDSGFYLCAWSLGGSGNTIYFGEGSWLTVV.

This CDR3 is CASSFGDRGWNTEAFF. The CDR3 DNA reads TGCGCCAGCAGCTTCGGTGACAGGGGCTGGAACACTGAAGCTTTCTTT. The chain joins TRBV5-1 to TRBJ1-1; 8 bases are a match to TRBD1. J gave up 1 base and V 2 bases, and 7 bases lay outside the gene matches. The CDR3 contains 16 residues. The V gene's germline CDR1 is SGHRS and CDR2 YFSETQ. The whole variable domain, filled in from reference TRBV5-1 and TRBJ1-1, reads KAGVTQTPRYLIKTRGQQVTLSCSPISGHRSVSWYQQTPGQGLQFLFEYFSETQRNKGNFPGRFSGRQFSNSRSEMNVSTLELGDSALYLCASSFGDRGWNTEAFFGQGTRLTVV.

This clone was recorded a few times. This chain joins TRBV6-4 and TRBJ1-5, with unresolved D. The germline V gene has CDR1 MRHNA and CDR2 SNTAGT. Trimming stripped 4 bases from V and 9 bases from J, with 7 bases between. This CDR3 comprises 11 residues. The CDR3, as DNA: TGTGCCAGCAGTGGAAATATGCCCCAGCATTTT. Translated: CASSGNMPQHF.

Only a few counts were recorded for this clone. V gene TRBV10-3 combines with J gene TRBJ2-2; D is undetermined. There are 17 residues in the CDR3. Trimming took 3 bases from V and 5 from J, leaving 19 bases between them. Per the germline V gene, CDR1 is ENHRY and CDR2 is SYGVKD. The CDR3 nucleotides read TGTGCCATCAGTGATGCCCTAGACTCCCGGCGGACCGGGGAGCTGTTTTTT. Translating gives CAISDALDSRRTGELFF.

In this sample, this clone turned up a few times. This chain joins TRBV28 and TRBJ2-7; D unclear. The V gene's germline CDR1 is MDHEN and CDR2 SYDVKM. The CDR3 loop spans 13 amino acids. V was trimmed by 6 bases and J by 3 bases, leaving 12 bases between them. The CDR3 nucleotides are TGTGCCAGCAGCTTGGCAAATGACTACGAGCAGTACTTC. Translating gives CASSLANDYEQYF.

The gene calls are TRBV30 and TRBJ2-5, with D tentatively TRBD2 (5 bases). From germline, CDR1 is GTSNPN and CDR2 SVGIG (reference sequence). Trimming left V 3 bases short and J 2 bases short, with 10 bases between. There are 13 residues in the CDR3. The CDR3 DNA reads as TGTGCCTGGAGGGCTTCGGGGCAAGAGACCCAGTACTTC. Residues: CAWRASGQETQYF.